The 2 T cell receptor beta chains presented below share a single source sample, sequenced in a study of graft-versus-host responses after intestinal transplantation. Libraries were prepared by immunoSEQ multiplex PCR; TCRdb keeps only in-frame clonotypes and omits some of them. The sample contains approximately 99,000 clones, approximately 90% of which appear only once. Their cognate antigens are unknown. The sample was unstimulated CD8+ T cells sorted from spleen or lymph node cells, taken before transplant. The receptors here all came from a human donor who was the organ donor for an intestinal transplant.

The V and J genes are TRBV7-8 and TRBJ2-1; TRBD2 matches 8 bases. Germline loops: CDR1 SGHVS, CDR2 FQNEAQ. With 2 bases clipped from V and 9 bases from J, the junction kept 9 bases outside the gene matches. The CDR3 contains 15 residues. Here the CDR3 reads CASSLPAGVGSEQFF. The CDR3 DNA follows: TGTGCCAGCAGCTTACCAGCGGGAGTAGGAAGTGAGCAGTTCTTC. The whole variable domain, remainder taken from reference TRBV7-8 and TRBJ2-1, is GAGVSQSPRYKVAKRGQDVALRCDPISGHVSLFWYQQALGQGPEFLTYFQNEAQLDKSGLPSDRFFAERPEGSVSTLKIQRTQQEDSAVYLCASSLPAGVGSEQFFGPGTRLTVL.

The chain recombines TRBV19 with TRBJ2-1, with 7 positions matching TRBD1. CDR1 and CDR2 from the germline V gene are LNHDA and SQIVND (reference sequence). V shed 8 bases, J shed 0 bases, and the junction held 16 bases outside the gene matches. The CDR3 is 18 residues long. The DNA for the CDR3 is TGTGCCAGTTTCCCCGGGACAGCCCGCCGCAGCTCCTACAATGAGCAGTTCTTC. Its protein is CASFPGTARRSSYNEQFF.